This T cell receptor beta chain was captured by sequencing in a study of blood T cell repertoires in COVID-19. Turning to the study itself: Samples of COVID-19 (acute and convalescent) were obtained from the United States, Italy and Spain. Nucleic acid was either cDNA or gDNA, and it came from T cells, B-cell-depleted T cells, or PBMCs.

CDR1 MDHEN and CDR2 SYDVKM come from the germline V gene. Trimming removed 1 base from V and 8 bases from J, with 11 bases in between. CDR3 length: 13 residues. Original handling: Estimation of nucleated cell counts was performed using reference gene primer amplification. Sequencing was performed with immunoSEQ multiplex PCR; in TCRdb, only in-frame clones are kept and a portion is missing. D and trimming come from the DNA, and the V and J calls and clone size come from that table. The sample records 200,000 to 300,000 clones, 85% to 90% being singletons. The clonotype originates from a middle-aged woman with acute or convalescent COVID-19. Sequenced material: peripheral blood. This chain connects TRBV28 to TRBJ1-2; D ambiguous. CDR3 protein: CASSLLPPGGYTF. Here the CDR3 DNA reads TGTGCCAGCAGTTTATTGCCTCCGGGGGGCTACACCTTC.